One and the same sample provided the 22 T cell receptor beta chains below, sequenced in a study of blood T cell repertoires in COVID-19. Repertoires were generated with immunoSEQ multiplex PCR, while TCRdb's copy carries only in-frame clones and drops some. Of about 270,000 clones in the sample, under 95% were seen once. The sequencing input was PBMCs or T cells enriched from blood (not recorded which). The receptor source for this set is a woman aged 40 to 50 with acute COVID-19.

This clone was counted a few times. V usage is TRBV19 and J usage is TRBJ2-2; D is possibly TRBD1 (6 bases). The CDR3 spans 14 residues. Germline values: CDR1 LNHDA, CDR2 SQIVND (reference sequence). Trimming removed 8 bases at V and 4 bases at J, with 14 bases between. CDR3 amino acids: CASGGQWSTGELFF. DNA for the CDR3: TGTGCCAGTGGGGGACAATGGAGCACCGGGGAGCTGTTTTTT.

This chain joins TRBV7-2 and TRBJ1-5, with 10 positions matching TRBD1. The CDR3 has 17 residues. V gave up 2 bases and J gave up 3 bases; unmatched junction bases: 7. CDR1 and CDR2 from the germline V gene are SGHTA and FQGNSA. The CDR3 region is CASSLSGDRGHNQPQHF. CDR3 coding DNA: TGTGCCAGCAGCTTATCTGGGGACAGGGGACACAATCAGCCCCAGCATTTT.

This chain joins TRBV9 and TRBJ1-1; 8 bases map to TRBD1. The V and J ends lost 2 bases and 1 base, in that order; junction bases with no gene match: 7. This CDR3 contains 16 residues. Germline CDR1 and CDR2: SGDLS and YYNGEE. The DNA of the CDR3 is TGTGCCAGCAGCGTCCGCCCGACAGGGGAGAACACTGAAGCTTTCTTT. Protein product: CASSVRPTGENTEAFF.

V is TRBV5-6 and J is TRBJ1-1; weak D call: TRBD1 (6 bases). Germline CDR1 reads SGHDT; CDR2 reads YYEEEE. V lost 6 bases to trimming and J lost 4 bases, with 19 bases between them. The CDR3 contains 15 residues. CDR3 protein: CASNPGTGTITEAFF. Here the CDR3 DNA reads TGTGCCAGCAACCCGGGAACAGGGACCATCACTGAAGCTTTCTTT.

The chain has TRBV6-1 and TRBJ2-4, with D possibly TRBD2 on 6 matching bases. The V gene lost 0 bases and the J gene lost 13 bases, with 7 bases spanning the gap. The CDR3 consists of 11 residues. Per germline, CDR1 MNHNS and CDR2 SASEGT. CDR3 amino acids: CASSEAGGQYF. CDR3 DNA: TGTGCCAGCAGTGAAGCGGGGGGACAGTACTTC.

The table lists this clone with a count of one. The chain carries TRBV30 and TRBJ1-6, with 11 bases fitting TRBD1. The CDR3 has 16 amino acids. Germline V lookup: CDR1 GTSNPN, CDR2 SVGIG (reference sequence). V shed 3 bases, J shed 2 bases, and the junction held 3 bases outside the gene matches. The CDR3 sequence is CAWSRDRGAYNSPLHF. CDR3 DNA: TGTGCCTGGAGCCGGGACAGGGGGGCCTATAATTCACCCCTCCACTTT. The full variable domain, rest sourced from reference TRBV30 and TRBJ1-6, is SQTIHQWPATLVQPVGSPLSLECTVEGTSNPNLYWYRQAAGRGLQLLFYSVGIGQISSEVPQNLSASRPQDRQFILSSKKLLLSDSGFYLCAWSRDRGAYNSPLHFGNGTRLTVT.

The CDR3 is CASSLRSTNEKLFF. The DNA of the CDR3 is TGTGCCAGCAGCCTTCGGTCAACTAATGAAAAACTGTTTTTT. V usage is TRBV7-2 and J usage is TRBJ1-4; D unclear. Trimming removed 5 bases from V and 0 bases from J, with 7 bases in between. The CDR3 is made up of 14 amino acids. Germline V gene sequence: CDR1 SGHTA, CDR2 FQGNSA.

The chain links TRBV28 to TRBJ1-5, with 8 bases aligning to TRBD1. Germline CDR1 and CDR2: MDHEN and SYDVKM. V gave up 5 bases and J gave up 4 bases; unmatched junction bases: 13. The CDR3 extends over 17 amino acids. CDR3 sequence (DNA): TGTGCCAGCAGTGTAGACCCATGGACAGGGTCTAATCAGCCCCAGCATTTT. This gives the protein CASSVDPWTGSNQPQHF.

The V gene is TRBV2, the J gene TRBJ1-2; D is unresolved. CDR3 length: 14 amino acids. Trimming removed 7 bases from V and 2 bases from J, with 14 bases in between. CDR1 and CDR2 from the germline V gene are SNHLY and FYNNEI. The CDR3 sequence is CASTPRPGNYGYTF. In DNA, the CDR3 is TGTGCCAGCACCCCCCGCCCGGGAAACTATGGCTACACCTTC.

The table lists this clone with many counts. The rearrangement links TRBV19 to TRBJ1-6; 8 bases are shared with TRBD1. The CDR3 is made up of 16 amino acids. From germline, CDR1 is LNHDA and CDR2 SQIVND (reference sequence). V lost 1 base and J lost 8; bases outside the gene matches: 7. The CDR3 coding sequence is TGTGCCAGTAGTATAGCCTGGACAGGGACGGATTCACCCCTCCACTTT. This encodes CASSIAWTGTDSPLHF.

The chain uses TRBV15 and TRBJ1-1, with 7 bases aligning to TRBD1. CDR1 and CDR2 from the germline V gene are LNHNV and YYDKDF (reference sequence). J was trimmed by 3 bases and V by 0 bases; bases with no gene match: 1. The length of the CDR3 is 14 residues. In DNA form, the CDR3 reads TGTGCCACCAGCAGAGACAGGGGGGACACTGAAGCTTTCTTT. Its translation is CATSRDRGDTEAFF.

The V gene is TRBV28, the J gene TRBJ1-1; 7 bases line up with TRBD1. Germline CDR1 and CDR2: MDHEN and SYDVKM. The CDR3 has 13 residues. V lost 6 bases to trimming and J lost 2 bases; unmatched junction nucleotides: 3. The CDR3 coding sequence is TGTGCCAGCAGGGGACAGCTTAACACTGAAGCTTTCTTT. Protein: CASRGQLNTEAFF. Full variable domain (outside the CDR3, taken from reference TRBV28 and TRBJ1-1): DVKVTQSSRYLVKRTGEKVFLECVQDMDHENMFWYRQDPGLGLRLIYFSYDVKMKEKGDIPEGYSVSREKKERFSLILESASTNQTSMYLCASRGQLNTEAFFGQGTRLTVV.

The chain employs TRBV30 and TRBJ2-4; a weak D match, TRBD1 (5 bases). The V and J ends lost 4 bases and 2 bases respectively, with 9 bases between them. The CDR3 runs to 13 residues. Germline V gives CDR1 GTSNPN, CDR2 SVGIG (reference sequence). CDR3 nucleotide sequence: TGTGCCTGGAATTCAGGGTCCAAAAACATTCAGTACTTC. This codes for CAWNSGSKNIQYF.

The CDR3 nucleotides are TGTGCCAGCAGTGGATGGACGGGGGGCTACGAGCAGTACTTC. Its protein product is CASSGWTGGYEQYF. This chain connects TRBV2 to TRBJ2-7; 7 nucleotides align to TRBD2. This CDR3 comprises 14 residues. Per germline, CDR1 SNHLY and CDR2 FYNNEI. J gave up 3 bases and V 4 bases, and 6 bases lay outside the gene matches.

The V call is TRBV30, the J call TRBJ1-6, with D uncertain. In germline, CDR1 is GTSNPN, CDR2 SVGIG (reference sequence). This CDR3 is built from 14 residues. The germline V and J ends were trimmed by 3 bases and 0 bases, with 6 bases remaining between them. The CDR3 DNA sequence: TGTGCCTGGAGCGTTATCTCCTATAATTCACCCCTCCACTTT. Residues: CAWSVISYNSPLHF.

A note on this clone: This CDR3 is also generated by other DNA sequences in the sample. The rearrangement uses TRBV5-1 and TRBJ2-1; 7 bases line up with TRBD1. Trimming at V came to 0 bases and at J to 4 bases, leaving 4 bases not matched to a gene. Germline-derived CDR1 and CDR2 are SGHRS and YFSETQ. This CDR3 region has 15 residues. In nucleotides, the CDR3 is TGCGCCAGCAGCTTGGAGGGGGACAGTTACAATGAGCAGTTCTTC. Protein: CASSLEGDSYNEQFF.

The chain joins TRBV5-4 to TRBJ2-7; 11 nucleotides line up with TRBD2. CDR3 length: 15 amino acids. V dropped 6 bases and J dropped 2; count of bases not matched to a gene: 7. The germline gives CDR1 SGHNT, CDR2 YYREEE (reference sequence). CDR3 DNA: TGTGCCAGCACCCCTAGCGGGAGGCCCCCCTACGAGCAGTACTTC. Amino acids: CASTPSGRPPYEQYF.

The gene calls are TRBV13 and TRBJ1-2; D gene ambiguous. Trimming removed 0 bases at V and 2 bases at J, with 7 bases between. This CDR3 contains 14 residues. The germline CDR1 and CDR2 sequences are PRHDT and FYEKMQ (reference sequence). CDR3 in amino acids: CASSLGQLNYGYTF. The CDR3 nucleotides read TGTGCCAGCAGCTTAGGACAGCTGAACTATGGCTACACCTTC. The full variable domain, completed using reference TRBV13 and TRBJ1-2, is AAGVIQSPRHLIKEKRETATLKCYPIPRHDTVYWYQQGPGQDPQFLISFYEKMQSDKGSIPDRFSAQQFSDYHSELNMSSLELGDSALYFCASSLGQLNYGYTFGSGTRLTVV.

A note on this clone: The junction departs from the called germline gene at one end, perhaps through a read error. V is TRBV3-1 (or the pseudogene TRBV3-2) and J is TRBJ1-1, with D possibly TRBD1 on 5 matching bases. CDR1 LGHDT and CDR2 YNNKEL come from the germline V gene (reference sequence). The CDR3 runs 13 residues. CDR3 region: CASSQAGNPEAFF. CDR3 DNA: TGTGCCAGCAGCCAAGCAGGGAACCCTGAAGCTTTCTTT.

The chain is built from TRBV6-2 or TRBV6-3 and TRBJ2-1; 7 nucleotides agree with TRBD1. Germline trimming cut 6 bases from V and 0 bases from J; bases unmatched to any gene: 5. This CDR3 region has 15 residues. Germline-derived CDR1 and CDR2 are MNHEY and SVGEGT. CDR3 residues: CASSMDRSSYNEQFF. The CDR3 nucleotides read TGTGCCAGCAGCATGGACAGGAGCTCCTACAATGAGCAGTTCTTC.

CDR3 bases: TGCGCCAGCAGCCCCGCCTCGGGGGGTCAGCCCCAGCATTTT. This encodes CASSPASGGQPQHF. The chain combines TRBV4-1 with TRBJ1-5; the D gene is possibly TRBD1 (5 bases). Trimming shortened V by 4 bases and J by 6 bases, and 13 bases separated the two germline ends. Per the germline V gene, CDR1 is MGHRA and CDR2 is YSYEKL. The CDR3 loop spans 14 amino acids.

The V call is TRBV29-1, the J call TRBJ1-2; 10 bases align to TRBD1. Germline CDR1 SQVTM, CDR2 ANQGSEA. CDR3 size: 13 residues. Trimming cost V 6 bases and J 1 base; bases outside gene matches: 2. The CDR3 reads CSVRDRGNYGYTF. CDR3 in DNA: TGCAGCGTCCGGGACAGGGGTAACTATGGCTACACCTTC.